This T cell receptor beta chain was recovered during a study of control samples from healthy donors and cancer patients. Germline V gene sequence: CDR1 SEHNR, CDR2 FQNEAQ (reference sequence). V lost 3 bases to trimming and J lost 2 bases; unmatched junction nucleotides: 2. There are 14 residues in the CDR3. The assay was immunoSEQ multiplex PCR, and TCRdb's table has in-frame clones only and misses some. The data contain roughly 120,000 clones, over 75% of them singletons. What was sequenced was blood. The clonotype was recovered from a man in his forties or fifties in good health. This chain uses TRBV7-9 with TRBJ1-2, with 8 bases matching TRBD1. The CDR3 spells CASSFAGGNYGYTF. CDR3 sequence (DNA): TGTGCCAGCAGCTTTGCAGGGGGCAACTATGGCTACACCTTC.